The T cell receptor beta chain described here comes from a study of PD-1 blockade in classical Hodgkin lymphoma. Whole-study results and caveats: Diversity similar to that of newly diagnosed patients was seen at baseline in complete responders.

Sequencing was performed with immunoSEQ multiplex PCR; in TCRdb, only in-frame clones are kept and a portion is missing. The sample lists 35,000 to 50,000 clones; roughly 70% were seen once. The CDR3 length is 13 residues. Germline CDR1 SGHVS, CDR2 FNYEAQ. V was clipped by 2 bases and J by 8 bases, with 12 bases between them. Of note for this clone: Its specificity is unknown.

Relapse after autologous stem cell transplantation occurred in every patient, and brentuximab vedotin exposure varied. The chain is built from TRBV7-6 and TRBJ1-1, with D possibly TRBD1 on 5 matching bases. Material: peripheral blood mononuclear cells (PBMCs), obtained before the second cycle of nivolumab. This sequence was found in a human donor with classical Hodgkin lymphoma. CDR3 region: CASSLNTGREAFF. The CDR3 bases are TGTGCCAGCAGCTTAAATACAGGAAGGGAAGCTTTCTTT.